This TCR beta chain originates from a study of brain metastases from non-small cell lung cancer. CDR1 and CDR2 from the germline V gene are MGHRA and YSYEKL. Between the trimmed V and J ends, which lost 3 bases and 2 bases, there was a span of 8 bases. The length of the CDR3 is 13 residues. Profiling relied on immunoSEQ multiplex PCR, and the TCRdb table lists in-frame clones only, not all of them. The sample lists about 4,300 clones; around 87% were seen once. The clonotype was recovered from a donor aged 40 or over with non-small cell lung cancer. Sequencing used primary lung tumor tissue. V is TRBV4-1 and J is TRBJ2-7, with unresolved D. CDR3 coding DNA: TGCGCCAGCAGCCAGAAAGTACCCTACGAGCAGTACTTC. Amino acid sequence: CASSQKVPYEQYF.